These 6 T cell receptor beta chains share one sample of origin, sequenced in a study of regulatory T cells in long-lasting Graves disease. Regarding time point: newly diagnosed GD, antithyroid drugs for less than 3 months. PBMC-derived RNA was used for the TCR library. Construction of TCR beta libraries relied on iRepertoire HTBI primers and on Arm-PCR targeting CDR3 regions. TCRdb itself ran the multiplex PCR reads through MiXCR, one entry per CDR3 protein. This sample has about 430,000 distinct CDR3 sequences, with approximately 15% found just once. These sequences were also reported in another study, on T cells in Graves' hyperthyroidism and ophthalmopathy.

The sample here was peripheral blood mononuclear cells (PBMCs), taken at new diagnosis, from a patient treated with antithyroid drugs. The receptors were sampled from a middle-aged woman with Graves disease.

This chain uses TRBV18 with TRBJ2-1; TRBD2 matches at 13 bases. Germline CDR1 KGHSH, CDR2 LQKENI. With V trimmed by 5 bases and J by 7 bases, 5 bases remained unmatched. The CDR3 totals 15 residues. The CDR3 DNA follows: TGTGCCAGCTCAGGGTGGACTAGCGGGAGTAATGAGCAGTTCTTC. It specifies CASSGWTSGSNEQFF.

Many counts were recorded for this clonotype. This rearrangement joins TRBV27 to TRBJ2-1; D remains ambiguous. CDR1 MNHEY and CDR2 SMNVEV come from the germline V gene (reference sequence). Trimming took off 5 bases at V and 6 bases at J, with 17 bases between the two ends. This CDR3 contains 15 residues. The CDR3 protein is CASSALLVRSNEQFF. The CDR3 DNA sequence: TGTGCCAGCAGTGCCCTACTTGTGAGGTCCAATGAGCAGTTCTTC.

This clonotype was counted many times. This chain uses TRBV28 with TRBJ2-7; the D gene is possibly TRBD2 (6 bases). The CDR3 length is 14 residues. Germline V gene sequence: CDR1 MDHEN, CDR2 SYDVKM. Trimming cost V 3 bases and J 3 bases, with 12 bases left between them. DNA of the CDR3: TGTGCCAGCAGTTTTCCCGGGGGACTCTACGAGCAGTACTTC. It codes for CASSFPGGLYEQYF.

On this clonotype itself: The junction does not match germline at one end; this may be a read error. The J gene is TRBJ1-1, the V gene TRBV7-9, with a tentative D call TRBD1 (6 bases). CDR1 is SEHNR and CDR2 is FQNEAQ in the germline V gene (reference sequence). The CDR3 sequence is 15 residues long. The CDR3 reads CANSLDQGMNTEAFF. In DNA form, the CDR3 reads TGTGCCAACAGCTTAGACCAGGGGATGAACACTGAAGCTTTCTTT. The entire variable domain, with the rest obtained from reference TRBV7-9 and TRBJ1-1, is as follows: DTGVSQNPRHKITKRGQNVTFRCDPISEHNRLYWYRQTLGQGPEFLTYFQNEAQLEKSRLLSDRFSAERPKGSFSTLEIQRTEQGDSAMYLCANSLDQGMNTEAFFGQGTRLTVV.

This clonotype has a count of ten or more. The V gene is TRBV11-3, the J gene TRBJ2-7, with D unresolved. Trimming took 3 bases from V and 0 from J, leaving 21 bases between them. The CDR3 spans 18 residues. The germline gives CDR1 SGHNT, CDR2 YENEEA. The chain's CDR3 is CASSFEPTATPGSYEQYF. The CDR3 DNA reads TGTGCCAGCAGCTTCGAACCCACCGCGACACCTGGCTCCTACGAGCAGTACTTC.

This clonotype was observed at least ten times. The V and J genes are TRBV2 and TRBJ2-1; possible D gene TRBD2, 5 bases. The V end lost 7 bases, the J end lost 2 bases, and 12 bases lay between the germline ends. The CDR3 consists of 14 residues. Germline loops: CDR1 SNHLY, CDR2 FYNNEI. This CDR3 is CASNTRPTYNEQFF. The DNA for the CDR3 is TGTGCCAGCAACACTAGGCCCACCTACAATGAGCAGTTCTTC.